This T cell receptor (beta chain) was observed in a study of OX40 agonist ivuxolimab in advanced cancers. Study-level results: There were, on average, more expanded clones in CD8+ T cells than in CD4+. Both CD4+ and CD8+ T cell populations in blood had undergone clonal expansion by week 6 at 0.1 to 3.0 mg/kg.

The CDR3 consists of 19 residues. V dropped 5 bases and J dropped 3; count of bases not matched to a gene: 11. The germline gives CDR1 MDHEN, CDR2 SYDVKM. Clones were read by immunoSEQ multiplex PCR, and TCRdb kept only the in-frame ones, dropping some. The data contain around 76,000 clones, around four fifths of them seen just once; the ten biggest clones take up under 6%. This clone is a singleton in its sample. Its target is not known. The sequence came from an adult with an advanced solid tumor such as melanoma, head and neck, liver or kidney cancer. The sample here was CD4+ or CD8+ T cells sorted from blood, taken in a trial of the OX40 agonist ivuxolimab. This chain connects TRBV28 to TRBJ2-3; 16 bases align to TRBD2. CDR3 DNA: TGTGCCAGCAGTACCACGGGACTAGCGGGAGGGCCACGGACAGATACGCAGTATTTT. Amino acids: CASSTTGLAGGPRTDTQYF.